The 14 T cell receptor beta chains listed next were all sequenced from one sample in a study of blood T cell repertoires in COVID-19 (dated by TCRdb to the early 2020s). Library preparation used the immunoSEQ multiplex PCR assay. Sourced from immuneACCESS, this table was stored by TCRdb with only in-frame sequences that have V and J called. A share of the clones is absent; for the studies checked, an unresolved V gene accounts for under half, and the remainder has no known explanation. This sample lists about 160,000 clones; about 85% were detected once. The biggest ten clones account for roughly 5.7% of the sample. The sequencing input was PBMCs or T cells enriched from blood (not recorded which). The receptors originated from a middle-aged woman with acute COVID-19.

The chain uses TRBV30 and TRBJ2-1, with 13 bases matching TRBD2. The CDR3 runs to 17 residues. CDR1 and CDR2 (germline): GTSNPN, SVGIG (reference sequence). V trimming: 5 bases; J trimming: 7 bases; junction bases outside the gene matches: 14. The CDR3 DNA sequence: TGTGCCTGGGCTAAGGGGACTAGCGGGATAAAGGGGAATGAGCAGTTCTTC. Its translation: CAWAKGTSGIKGNEQFF.

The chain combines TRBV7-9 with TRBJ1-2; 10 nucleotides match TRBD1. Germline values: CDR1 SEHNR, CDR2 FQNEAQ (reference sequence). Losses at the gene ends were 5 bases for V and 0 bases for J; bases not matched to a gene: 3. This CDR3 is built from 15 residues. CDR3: CASSLGQGANYGYTF. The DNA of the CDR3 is TGTGCCAGCAGCCTAGGACAGGGGGCTAACTATGGCTACACCTTC.

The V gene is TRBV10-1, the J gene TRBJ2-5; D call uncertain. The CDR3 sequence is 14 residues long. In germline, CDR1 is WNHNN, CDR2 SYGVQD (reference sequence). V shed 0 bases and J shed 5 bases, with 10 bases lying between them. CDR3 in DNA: TGCGCCAGCAGTGAGTCGGGCAGTACGGAGACCCAGTACTTC. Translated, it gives CASSESGSTETQYF.

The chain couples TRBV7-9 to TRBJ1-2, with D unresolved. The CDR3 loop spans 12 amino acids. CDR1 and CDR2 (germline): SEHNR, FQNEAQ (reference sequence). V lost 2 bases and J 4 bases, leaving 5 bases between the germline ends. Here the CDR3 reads CASSLISYGYTF. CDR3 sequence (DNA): TGTGCCAGCAGCTTAATCAGCTATGGCTACACCTTC.

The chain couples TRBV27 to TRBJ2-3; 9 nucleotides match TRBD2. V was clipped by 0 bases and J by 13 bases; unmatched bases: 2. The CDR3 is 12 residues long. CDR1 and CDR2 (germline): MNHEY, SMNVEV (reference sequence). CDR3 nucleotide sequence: TGTGCCAGCAGTTTATCTAGCGGGAGCGAGTATTTT. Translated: CASSLSSGSEYF.

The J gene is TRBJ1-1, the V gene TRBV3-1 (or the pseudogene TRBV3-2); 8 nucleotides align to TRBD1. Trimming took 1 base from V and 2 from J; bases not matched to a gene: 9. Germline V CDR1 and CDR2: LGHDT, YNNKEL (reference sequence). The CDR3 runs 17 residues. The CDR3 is CASSQAGGANRNTEAFF. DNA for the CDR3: TGTGCCAGCAGCCAAGCAGGGGGCGCAAATAGAAACACTGAAGCTTTCTTT.

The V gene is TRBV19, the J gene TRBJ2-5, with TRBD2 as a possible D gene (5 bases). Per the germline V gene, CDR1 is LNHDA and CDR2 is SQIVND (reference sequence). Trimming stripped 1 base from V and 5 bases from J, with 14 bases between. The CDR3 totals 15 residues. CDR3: CASSIGAGRTETQYF. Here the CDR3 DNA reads TGTGCCAGTAGTATAGGTGCGGGTCGTACGGAGACCCAGTACTTC.

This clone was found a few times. The CDR3 nucleotides are TGTGCCAGCAGTCTCCGATTGGGACAGAATTCACCCCTCCACTTT. This encodes CASSLRLGQNSPLHF. The chain joins TRBV7-9 to TRBJ1-6, with TRBD1 matching 7 bases. Trimming took 6 bases from V and 7 from J; bases not matched to a gene: 9. The CDR3 consists of 15 residues. Germline CDR1 is SEHNR and CDR2 is FQNEAQ (reference sequence).

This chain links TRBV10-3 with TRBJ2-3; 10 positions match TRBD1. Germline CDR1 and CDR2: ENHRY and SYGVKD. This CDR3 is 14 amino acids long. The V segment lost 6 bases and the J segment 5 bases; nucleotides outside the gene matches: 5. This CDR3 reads CAIRQTGGGDTQYF. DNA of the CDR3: TGTGCCATCAGGCAGACAGGGGGCGGAGATACGCAGTATTTT.

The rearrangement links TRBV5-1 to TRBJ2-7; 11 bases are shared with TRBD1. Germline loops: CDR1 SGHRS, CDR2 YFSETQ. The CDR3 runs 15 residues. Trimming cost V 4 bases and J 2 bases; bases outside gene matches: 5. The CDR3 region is CASSGGQGVTYEQYF. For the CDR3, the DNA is TGCGCCAGCAGCGGGGGACAGGGGGTTACCTACGAGCAGTACTTC. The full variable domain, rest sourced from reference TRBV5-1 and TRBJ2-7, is KAGVTQTPRYLIKTRGQQVTLSCSPISGHRSVSWYQQTPGQGLQFLFEYFSETQRNKGNFPGRFSGRQFSNSRSEMNVSTLELGDSALYLCASSGGQGVTYEQYFGPGTRLTVT.

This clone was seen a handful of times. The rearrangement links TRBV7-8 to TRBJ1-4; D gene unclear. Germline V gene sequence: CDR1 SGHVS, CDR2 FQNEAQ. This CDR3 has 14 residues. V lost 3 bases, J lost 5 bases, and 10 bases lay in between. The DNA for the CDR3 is TGTGCCAGCAGCTTCGGGATCGAAAATGAAAAACTGTTTTTT. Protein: CASSFGIENEKLFF.

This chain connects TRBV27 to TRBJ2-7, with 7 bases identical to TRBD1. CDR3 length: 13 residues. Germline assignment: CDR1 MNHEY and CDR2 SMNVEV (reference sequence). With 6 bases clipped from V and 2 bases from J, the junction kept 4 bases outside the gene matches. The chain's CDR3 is CASRGTATYEQYF. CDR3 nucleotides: TGTGCCAGCAGGGGGACAGCTACCTACGAGCAGTACTTC.

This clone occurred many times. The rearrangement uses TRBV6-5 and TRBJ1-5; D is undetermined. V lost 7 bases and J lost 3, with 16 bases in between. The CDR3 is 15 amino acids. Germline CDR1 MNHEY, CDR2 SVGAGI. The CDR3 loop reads CASTGSAEHNQPQHF. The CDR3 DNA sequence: TGTGCCAGCACCGGTTCAGCGGAGCACAATCAGCCCCAGCATTTT.

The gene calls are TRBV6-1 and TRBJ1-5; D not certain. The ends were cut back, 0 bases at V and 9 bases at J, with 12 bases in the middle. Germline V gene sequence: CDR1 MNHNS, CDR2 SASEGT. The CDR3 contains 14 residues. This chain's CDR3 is CASSEAARERPQHF. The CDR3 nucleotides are TGTGCCAGCAGTGAAGCGGCCCGGGAGCGGCCCCAGCATTTT.